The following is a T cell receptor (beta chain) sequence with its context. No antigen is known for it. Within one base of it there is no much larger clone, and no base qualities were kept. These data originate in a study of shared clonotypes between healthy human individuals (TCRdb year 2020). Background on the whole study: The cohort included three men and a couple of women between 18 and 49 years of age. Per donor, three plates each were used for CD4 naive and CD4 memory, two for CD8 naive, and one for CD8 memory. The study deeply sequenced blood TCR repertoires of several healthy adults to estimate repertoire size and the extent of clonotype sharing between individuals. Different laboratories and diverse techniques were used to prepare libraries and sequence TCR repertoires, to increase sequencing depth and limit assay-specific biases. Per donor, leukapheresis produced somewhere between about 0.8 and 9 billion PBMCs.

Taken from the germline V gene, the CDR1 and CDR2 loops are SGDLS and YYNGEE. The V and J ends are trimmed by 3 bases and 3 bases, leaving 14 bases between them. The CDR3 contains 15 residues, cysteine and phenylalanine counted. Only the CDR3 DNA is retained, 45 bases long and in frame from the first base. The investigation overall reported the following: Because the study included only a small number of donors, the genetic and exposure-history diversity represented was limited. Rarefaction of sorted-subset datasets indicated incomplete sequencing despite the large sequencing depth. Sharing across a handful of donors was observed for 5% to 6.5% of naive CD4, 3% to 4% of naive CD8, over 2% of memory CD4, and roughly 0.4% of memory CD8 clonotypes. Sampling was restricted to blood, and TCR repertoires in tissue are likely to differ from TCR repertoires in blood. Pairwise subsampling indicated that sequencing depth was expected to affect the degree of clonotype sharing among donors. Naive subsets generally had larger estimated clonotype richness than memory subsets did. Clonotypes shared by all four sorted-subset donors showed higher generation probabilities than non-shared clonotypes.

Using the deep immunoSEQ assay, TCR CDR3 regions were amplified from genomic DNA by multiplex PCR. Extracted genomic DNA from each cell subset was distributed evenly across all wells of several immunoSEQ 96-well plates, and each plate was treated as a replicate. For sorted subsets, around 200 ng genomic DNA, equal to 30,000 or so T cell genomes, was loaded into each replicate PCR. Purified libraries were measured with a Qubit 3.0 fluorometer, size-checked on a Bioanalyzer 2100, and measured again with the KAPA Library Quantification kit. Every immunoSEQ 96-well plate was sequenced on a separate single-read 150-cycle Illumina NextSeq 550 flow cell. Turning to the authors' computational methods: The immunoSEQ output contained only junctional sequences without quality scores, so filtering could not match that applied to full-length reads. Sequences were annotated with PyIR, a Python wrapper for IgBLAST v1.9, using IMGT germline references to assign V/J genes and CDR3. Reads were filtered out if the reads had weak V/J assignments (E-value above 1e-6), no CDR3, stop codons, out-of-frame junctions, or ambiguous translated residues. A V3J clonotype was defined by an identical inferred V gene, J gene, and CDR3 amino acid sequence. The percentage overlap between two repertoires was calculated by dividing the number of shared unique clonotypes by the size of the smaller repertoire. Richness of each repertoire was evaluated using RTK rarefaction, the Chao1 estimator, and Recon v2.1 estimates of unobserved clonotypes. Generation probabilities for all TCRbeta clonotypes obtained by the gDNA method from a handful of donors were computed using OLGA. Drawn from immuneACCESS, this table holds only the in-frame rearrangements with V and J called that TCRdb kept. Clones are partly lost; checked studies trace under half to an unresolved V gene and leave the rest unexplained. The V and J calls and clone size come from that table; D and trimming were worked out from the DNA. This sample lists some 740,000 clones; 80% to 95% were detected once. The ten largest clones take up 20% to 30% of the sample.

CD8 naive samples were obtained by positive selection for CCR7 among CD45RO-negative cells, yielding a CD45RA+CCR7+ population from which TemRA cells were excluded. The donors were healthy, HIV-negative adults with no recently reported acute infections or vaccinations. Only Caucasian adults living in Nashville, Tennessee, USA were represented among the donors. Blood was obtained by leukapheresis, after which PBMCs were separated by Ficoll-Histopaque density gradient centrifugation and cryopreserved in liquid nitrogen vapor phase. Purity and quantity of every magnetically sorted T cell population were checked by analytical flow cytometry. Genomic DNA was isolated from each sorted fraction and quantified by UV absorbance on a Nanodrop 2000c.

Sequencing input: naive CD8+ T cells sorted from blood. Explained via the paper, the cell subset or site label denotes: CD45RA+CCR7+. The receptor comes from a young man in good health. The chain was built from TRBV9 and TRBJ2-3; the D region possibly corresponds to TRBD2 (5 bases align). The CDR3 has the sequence CASSENGKSTDTQYF. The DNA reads TGTGCCAGCAGCGAAAACGGGAAGAGTACAGATACGCAGTATTTT.